A selection of T cell receptor beta chains follows, all from one sample in a study of regulatory T cells in long-lasting Graves disease. TCRdb re-derived calls from the multiplex PCR reads in MiXCR, one entry per CDR3 protein. This sample has roughly 430,000 distinct CDR3 sequences, with approximately 16% found just once. This sample also appeared in a second study, on T cells in Graves' hyperthyroidism and ophthalmopathy.

The source material was peripheral blood mononuclear cells (PBMCs), sampled at new diagnosis, from a patient treated with antithyroid drugs. These TCRs come from a woman aged 25 to 39 with Graves disease. Each CDR3 is given with its conserved first and last residue. A D gene is named only where the DNA matches it firmly. Clone size is not always given. Where it is, it says once, few, many or a class for expanded clones.

d_call	clone_size	v_call	cdr3_length	j_call	cdr3_nt	cdr3_aa
TRBD2	.	TRBV7-9	15	TRBJ2-1	TGTGCCAGCAGCTTAGATAGCGGGAGCTTAAATGAGCAGTTCTTC	CASSLDSGSLNEQFF
.	many	TRBV6-1	13	TRBJ2-1	TGTGCCAACAGGGAGACACCCTACAATGAGCAGTTCTTC	CANRETPYNEQFF
TRBD1	many	TRBV27	14	TRBJ2-1	TGTGCCAGCAGTGGGACAGGGGGGATCATTGAGCAGTTCTTC	CASSGTGGIIEQFF
.	few	TRBV14	15	TRBJ1-1	TGTGCCAGCAGCCAAAGATATCGGGGCAACACTGAAGCTTTCTTT	CASSQRYRGNTEAFF
.	many	TRBV20-1	14	TRBJ1-5	TGCAGTGTCGAAGAGAGCGAGGGCAATCAGCCCCAGCATTTT	CSVEESEGNQPQHF
.	.	TRBV19	19	TRBJ2-6	TGTGCCAGTAGTATCATGGGGAGGAGCTCTCTCTCTGGGGCCAACGTCCTGACTTTC	CASSIMGRSSLSGANVLTF
TRBD1	many	TRBV5-1	16	TRBJ2-7	TGCGCCAGCAGCCGTGGGACAGGGGGATCCGCCTACGAGCAGTACTTC	CASSRGTGGSAYEQYF
TRBD1	.	TRBV7-9	15	TRBJ1-3	TGTGCCAGCAGCTTACTCGGGACAGGGACCAACACCATATATTTT	CASSLLGTGTNTIYF
TRBD2	many	TRBV20-1	14	TRBJ2-2	TGCAGTGCTAGGATAGCGGGAGCGGCCGGGGAGCTGTTTTTT	CSARIAGAAGELFF
.	many	TRBV3-1	15	TRBJ2-3	TGTGCCAGCAGCCCGCGGGACACCCGCACAGATACGCAGTATTTT	CASSPRDTRTDTQYF
.	many	TRBV20-1	13	TRBJ2-7	TGCAGTGCCAATTTAGGAGGGGACTACGAGCAGTACTTC	CSANLGGDYEQYF
TRBD1	.	TRBV11-2	15	TRBJ1-1	TGTGCCAGCAGCCTAAAGACAGGGCTGAACACTGAAGCTTTCTTT	CASSLKTGLNTEAFF
TRBD2	many	TRBV28	13	TRBJ2-5	TGTGCCAGCAGTCCAGCGGGGGGAGAGACCCAGTACTTC	CASSPAGGETQYF
.	many	TRBV5-1	16	TRBJ2-1	TGCGCCAGCAGCTTGGCGGAGCGCAGCTCCTACAATGAGCAGTTCTTC	CASSLAERSSYNEQFF
TRBD2	few	TRBV6-1	16	TRBJ2-1	TGTGCCAGCAGCCCCAGCGGGAGGGCCATGAACAATGAGCAGTTCTTC	CASSPSGRAMNNEQFF
.	many	TRBV7-2	12	TRBJ1-6	TGTGCCAGCAGCTCTTTTAATTCACCCCTCCACTTT	CASSSFNSPLHF
.	many	TRBV7-8	17	TRBJ1-5	TGTGCCAGCAGCTTAGATGGCAGGGCATATAGCAATCAGCCCCAGCATTTT	CASSLDGRAYSNQPQHF
.	many	TRBV7-9	12	TRBJ1-2	TGTGCCAGCAGCAGAGGCGGAGACGGCTACACCTTC	CASSRGGDGYTF
.	many	TRBV28	12	TRBJ1-1	TGTGCCAGCAGTTTACACAACACTGAAGCTTTCTTT	CASSLHNTEAFF
TRBD2	.	TRBV3-1	18	TRBJ2-3	TGTGCCAGCAGCCAAGAAATAGCGGGAGGGCCTAGCACAGATACGCAGTATTTT	CASSQEIAGGPSTDTQYF
.	few	TRBV20-1	14	TRBJ2-7	TGCAGTGCTACCCGGGACGGGGGCTCCTACGAGCAGTACTTC	CSATRDGGSYEQYF
.	many	TRBV7-9	17	TRBJ2-1	TGTGCCAGCAGCTTAGTAGTTGAACTAGCCTCAAATAATGAGCAGTTCTTC	CASSLVVELASNNEQFF
.	many	TRBV6-1	13	TRBJ2-7	TGTGCCAGCATGACGGGGACCACTTACGAGCAGTACTTC	CASMTGTTYEQYF
.	many	TRBV20-1	12	TRBJ2-7	TGCAGTGCTAGGGGGCAGGGGACCGAGCAGTACTTC	CSARGQGTEQYF
TRBD1	many	TRBV20-1	13	TRBJ2-7	TGCAGTGCTCCCGGGACAGGAGCCTACGAGCAGTACTTC	CSAPGTGAYEQYF
.	many	TRBV6-2/TRBV6-3	16	TRBJ2-4	TGTGCCAGCAGTTACGTGGCCAGTTCCCCCAAAAACATTCAGTACTTC	CASSYVASSPKNIQYF
.	.	TRBV28	13	TRBJ2-7	TGTGCCAGCAGTATACCGGGAGACTACGAGCAGTACTTC	CASSIPGDYEQYF
TRBD2	many	TRBV27	14	TRBJ2-1	TGTGCCAGCAAAACTAGCGGGAGCTACAATGAGCAGTTCTTC	CASKTSGSYNEQFF
.	many	TRBV7-9	16	TRBJ1-2	TGTGCCAGCAGCTTAACAGATCCGGGTCCAAGCTATGGCTACACCTTC	CASSLTDPGPSYGYTF
TRBD2	many	TRBV27	19	TRBJ2-3	TGTGCCAGCAGTATCGAACCCTTGGGGTCTAGCGGGAGCACAGATACGCAGTATTTT	CASSIEPLGSSGSTDTQYF
.	many	TRBV12-3/TRBV12-4	18	TRBJ2-3	TGTGCCAGCAGTTCCGGGGTAGACGCGGGGTCTAGCACAGATACGCAGTATTTT	CASSSGVDAGSSTDTQYF
.	few	TRBV10-3	14	TRBJ1-6	TGTGCCATCAGTGAAGCAGGGGAAAATTCACCCCTCCACTTT	CAISEAGENSPLHF
.	many	TRBV20-1	14	TRBJ1-1	TGCAGTGCCATGAGGGAGGGGGTGACCACTGAAGCTTTCTTT	CSAMREGVTTEAFF
.	.	TRBV7-9	13	TRBJ2-1	TGTGCCAGCAGGGTATCCGAAGTTAATGAGCAGTTCTTC	CASRVSEVNEQFF
TRBD2	many	TRBV7-9	15	TRBJ2-1	TGTGCCAGCAGCACGACGGGGCGGGAGGGGAATGAGCAGTTCTTC	CASSTTGREGNEQFF
.	many	TRBV12-3/TRBV12-4	14	TRBJ2-2	TGTGCCAGCAGTAAGGGTCTTAACACCGGGGAGCTGTTTTTT	CASSKGLNTGELFF
.	many	TRBV28	16	TRBJ2-7	TGTGCCAGCAACCCAACGTGGGCTAGCGCCTCCTACGAGCAGTACTTC	CASNPTWASASYEQYF
.	few	TRBV27	16	TRBJ2-2	TGTGCCAGCAGTGGACCCTATGGGGAGGACACCGGGGAGCTGTTTTTT	CASSGPYGEDTGELFF
.	many	TRBV13	16	TRBJ2-1	TGTGCCAGCCTTTTATCGGGGTCGTTCAGGGACGATGAGCAGTTCTTC	CASLLSGSFRDDEQFF
.	few	TRBV27	14	TRBJ2-3	TGTGCCAGCAAAGAAATCGGGGCGGGTTATGCGCAGTATTTT	CASKEIGAGYAQYF
.	few	TRBV20-1	16	TRBJ2-7	TGCAGTGCTAGAGATGACTACCGGGGATACTCCTACGAGCAGTACTTC	CSARDDYRGYSYEQYF
TRBD2	few	TRBV6-2/TRBV6-3	13	TRBJ2-5	TGTGCCAGCAGTCCCACCAGGTGGCGGGGGAAGTACTTC	CASSPTRWRGKYF
.	many	TRBV27	19	TRBJ2-7	TGTGCCAGCAGTTGGCGAAGGGAGGCGGGACAGTATTTAGGCTACGAGCAGTACTTC	CASSWRREAGQYLGYEQYF